The subject of this entry is one TCR beta chain. Its target is not known. V lost 4 bases to trimming and J lost 5 bases; unmatched junction nucleotides: 4. This CDR3 is 15 amino acids long. CDR1 and CDR2 (germline): SGDLS, YYNGEE. The sample belongs to a study of T cells in narcolepsy. Measured with immunoSEQ multiplex PCR; TCRdb has only the in-frame clones, and not every one. The profile shows some 35,000 clones, 81% of them singletons. Study findings and constraints: HCRT-specific and TRIB2-specific autoreactive clonotypes appeared among same-patient CSF and blood CD4+ clonotypes. Reportedly, autoreactive clonotypes were serially detected in patients' blood but not controls'.

The clonotype comes from a human donor in good health. What was sequenced was memory (CD45RA-) CD4+ T cells from blood. J is TRBJ1-6 and V is TRBV9, with TRBD1 identical over 9 bases. Written as DNA, the CDR3 is TGTGCCAGCAGCAAGAGGACAGGGGATAATTCACCCCTCCACTTT. It yields the protein CASSKRTGDNSPLHF.